These 8 T cell receptor beta chains came from one sample sequenced in a study of T cells after yellow fever vaccination (dated by TCRdb to the late 2010s). Library method: 5' RACE. Sequenced using an Illumina HiSeq 2500. The public reads were quality trimmed at Q25 with fastp and then assembled into clones with MiXCR by TCRdb, keeping productive beta chains. Identical CDR3 proteins give one entry, which carries the most common genes and DNA. Recorded for this sample are 300,000 to 450,000 distinct CDR3 sequences; about 6% of them occurred a single time. 15% of the sample belongs to the ten largest clones. Per the publication, the treatment or condition label means: live attenuated yellow fever vaccine strain. Sequencing was performed on PBMCs, taken 5 days after the yellow fever booster vaccination. These receptors all come from a man aged 30 to 39 who received the YFV17D yellow fever vaccine.

A few counts support this clonotype. V is TRBV7-2 and J is TRBJ2-2; 10 nucleotides match TRBD2. CDR3 length: 15 residues. Per germline, CDR1 SGHTA and CDR2 FQGNSA. The junction had 7 bases not matched to a gene; V was cut back by 8 bases and J by 4 bases. In DNA, the CDR3 is TGTGCCAGCTGGCTAGCGGGAGTCGGCACCGGGGAGCTGTTTTTT. Its translation: CASWLAGVGTGELFF.

The chain employs TRBV7-9 and TRBJ2-5; unclear D gene. The V gene's germline CDR1 is SEHNR and CDR2 FQNEAQ (reference sequence). This CDR3 is 16 amino acids long. Deletions cut 5 bases from V and 1 base from J, with 17 bases between. CDR3 protein: CASSPPIGPTQETQYF. The CDR3 DNA follows: TGTGCCAGCAGCCCCCCGATAGGACCTACCCAAGAGACCCAGTACTTC.

This clonotype has a handful of counts. The J gene is TRBJ2-5, the V gene TRBV29-1; a weak D match, TRBD2 (5 bases). Germline CDR1 reads SQVTM; CDR2 reads ANQGSEA. The CDR3 is made up of 11 amino acids. Trimming took off 4 bases at V and 5 bases at J, with 8 bases between the two ends. The CDR3 DNA reads as TGCAGCGTTGGCGGCGGGGAGACCCAGTACTTC. This encodes CSVGGGETQYF.

V and J are TRBV15 and TRBJ2-1; perhaps TRBD1 as D (5 bases). The V end lost 0 bases, the J end lost 2 bases, and 8 bases lay between the germline ends. In germline, CDR1 is LNHNV, CDR2 YYDKDF (reference sequence). This CDR3 is built from 15 residues. The CDR3 DNA follows: TGTGCCACCAGCAGAGAACAGGCGACCTACAATGAGCAGTTCTTC. Translation: CATSREQATYNEQFF.

This clonotype was found a few times. The CDR3 is CASRRDGNSPLHF. The CDR3 DNA follows: TGCGCCAGCCGCCGGGACGGGAATTCACCCCTCCACTTT. J is TRBJ1-6 and V is TRBV5-1, with D perhaps TRBD1 (5 bases). Germline CDR1 reads SGHRS; CDR2 reads YFSETQ. V gave up 7 bases and J gave up 7 bases, with 12 bases separating them. CDR3 size: 13 residues.

The chain combines TRBV19 with TRBJ2-5; TRBD1 agrees at 9 bases. The germline gives CDR1 LNHDA, CDR2 SQIVND (reference sequence). CDR3 length equals 14 residues. V lost 9 bases to trimming and J lost 4 bases; unmatched junction nucleotides: 9. CDR3 in amino acids: CASRQGGIGETQYF. CDR3 coding DNA: TGTGCCAGCCGACAGGGGGGGATCGGAGAGACCCAGTACTTC.

In regard to this clonotype: A junction end diverges from the germline sequence, so it may reflect a read error. The chain combines TRBV2 with TRBJ2-1, with 8 positions matching TRBD2. This CDR3 is 15 amino acids long. CDR1 is SNHLY, CDR2 FYNNEI, per germline. CDR3 DNA: TGTGCCAGCAGTGTGGCGGGAGGCGCCTACAATAAGCAGTTCTTC. Translated: CASSVAGGAYNKQFF. Full variable domain (outside the CDR3, taken from reference TRBV2 and TRBJ2-1): EPEVTQTPSHQVTQMGQEVILRCVPISNHLYFYWYRQILGQKVEFLVSFYNNEISEKSEIFDDQFSVERPDGSNFTLKIRSTKLEDSAMYFCASSVAGGAYNKQFFGPGTRLTVL.

This chain links TRBV19 with TRBJ1-5; 7 bases agree with TRBD1. The CDR3 has 15 amino acids. The V and J ends lost 3 bases and 7 bases, in that order; junction bases with no gene match: 9. The V gene's germline CDR1 is LNHDA and CDR2 SQIVND (reference sequence). The CDR3 reads CASSIQGGGGQPQHF. As DNA, the CDR3 is TGTGCCAGTAGTATTCAAGGAGGGGGCGGGCAGCCCCAGCATTTT.